One sample yielded the 28 T cell receptor beta chains listed below, sequenced in a study of shared clonotypes between healthy human individuals. The protocol was immunoSEQ multiplex PCR, while the TCRdb copy is restricted to in-frame clones and leaves out a portion. Of roughly 700,000 clones in the sample, less than 85% were seen once. Sequencing input: memory CD4+ T cells sorted from blood. As for subset: CD45RA-negative fraction. The origin of the receptors is a young woman in good health.

This clone was counted only a few times. A junction boundary mismatches the germline segment, possibly from a read error. The chain has TRBV7-2 and TRBJ2-7, with D perhaps matching TRBD1 or TRBD2 (9 bases each). The germline V gene has CDR1 SGHTA and CDR2 FQGNSA. CDR3 size: 15 residues. The CDR3 region is CASSLAGTGSYEQYF. Written as DNA, the CDR3 is TGTGCCAGCAGCCTAGCGGGGACAGGGTCCTACGAGCAGTACTTC.

The V gene is TRBV18, the J gene TRBJ1-1, with D unclear. Germline assignment: CDR1 KGHSH and CDR2 LQKENI. Between the trimmed V and J ends, which lost 6 bases and 1 base, there was a span of 12 bases. This CDR3 is built from 14 residues. The CDR3 reads CASSPQRGNTEAFF. The CDR3 region has the DNA TGTGCCAGCTCCCCCCAACGGGGGAACACTGAAGCTTTCTTT.

The rearrangement joins TRBV28 to TRBJ2-4; D is undetermined. Germline assignment: CDR1 MDHEN and CDR2 SYDVKM. This CDR3 contains 15 residues. The ends were cut back, 1 base at V and 1 base at J, with 8 bases in the middle. CDR3 sequence reads: CASSLSDWAKNIQYF. CDR3 bases: TGTGCCAGCAGTTTATCAGACTGGGCCAAAAACATTCAGTACTTC. The full variable domain, completed using reference TRBV28 and TRBJ2-4, is DVKVTQSSRYLVKRTGEKVFLECVQDMDHENMFWYRQDPGLGLRLIYFSYDVKMKEKGDIPEGYSVSREKKERFSLILESASTNQTSMYLCASSLSDWAKNIQYFGAGTRLSVL.

Written as DNA, the CDR3 is TGTGCCAGCAGTCTACTGACGGACGGGACAACTAATGAAAAACTGTTTTTT. This translates into CASSLLTDGTTNEKLFF. This chain uses TRBV28 with TRBJ1-4, with D hard to call. The CDR3 is 17 residues long. Germline V lookup: CDR1 MDHEN, CDR2 SYDVKM. V lost 5 bases and J lost 0, with 16 bases in between.

The rearrangement joins TRBV7-8 to TRBJ1-1; D not certain. V lost 3 bases to trimming and J lost 4 bases, with 12 bases between them. The germline gives CDR1 SGHVS, CDR2 FQNEAQ. The CDR3 has 14 residues. CDR3 region: CASSFLARGTEAFF. The CDR3 region has the DNA TGTGCCAGCAGCTTCCTGGCCCGGGGCACTGAAGCTTTCTTT.

This chain links TRBV6-5 with TRBJ2-3, with unresolved D. The V gene lost 2 bases and the J gene lost 0 bases, with 12 bases spanning the gap. The CDR3 is 16 residues long. CDR1 is MNHEY and CDR2 is SVGAGI in the germline V gene. The CDR3 here is CASSYASIPSTDTQYF. CDR3 sequence (DNA): TGTGCCAGCAGTTACGCCAGCATACCAAGCACAGATACGCAGTATTTT.

This clone has a handful of counts. V gene TRBV9 combines with J gene TRBJ1-4; D is unresolved. Deletions cut 0 bases from V and 7 bases from J, with 13 bases between. The CDR3 is 15 amino acids. Germline lookup yields CDR1 SGDLS and CDR2 YYNGEE. The CDR3 DNA is TGTGCCAGCAGCGTAGCTCCAGGTCGCGGTGAAAAACTGTTTTTT. The encoded protein is CASSVAPGRGEKLFF.

The rearrangement links TRBV27 to TRBJ2-7, with 9 bases aligning to TRBD2. Germline trimming cut 1 base from V and 3 bases from J; bases unmatched to any gene: 1. CDR3 length: 14 amino acids. Germline CDR1 reads MNHEY; CDR2 reads SMNVEV (reference sequence). The DNA of the CDR3 is TGTGCCAGCAGTTTATTGCGGGAGGGCTACGAGCAGTACTTC. Residues: CASSLLREGYEQYF.

This clone showed up just a few times. The CDR3 region has the DNA TGTGCCAGCAGCGTAGACCAGGGCTCAGCGAAACTGTTTTTT. Its translation is CASSVDQGSAKLFF. V usage is TRBV9 and J usage is TRBJ1-4, with D possibly being TRBD1 (5 bases). The germline gives CDR1 SGDLS, CDR2 YYNGEE. The V end lost 0 bases, the J end lost 11 bases, and 14 bases lay between the germline ends. This CDR3 is 14 amino acids long.

This clone was seen repeatedly, ten times or more. This chain connects TRBV27 to TRBJ2-5; either TRBD1 or TRBD2 may fit D (5 bases each). Germline-derived CDR1 and CDR2 are MNHEY and SMNVEV (reference sequence). The CDR3 extends over 14 amino acids. V lost 5 bases and J lost 1, with 11 bases in between. The CDR3 DNA reads TGTGCCAGCAGTCAACGGGACGGCCAAGAGACCCAGTACTTC. Translating gives CASSQRDGQETQYF.

This rearrangement joins TRBV29-1 to TRBJ1-2; no clear D. CDR3 length equals 12 residues. Per germline, CDR1 SQVTM and CDR2 ANQGSEA. Trimming took 5 bases from V and 4 from J, leaving 11 bases between them. CDR3 sequence (DNA): TGCAGCGTTCCCAGGATCACCTATGGCTACACCTTC. It translates to CSVPRITYGYTF.

This chain links TRBV5-1 with TRBJ1-2, with a tentative D call TRBD1 (5 bases). This CDR3 contains 13 residues. Germline CDR1 SGHRS, CDR2 YFSETQ. Trimming shortened V by 4 bases and J by 0 bases, and 7 bases separated the two germline ends. As DNA, the CDR3 is TGCGCCAGCAGCGTGACAGCTAACTATGGCTACACCTTC. Amino acid sequence: CASSVTANYGYTF.

CDR3 residues: CASSENPAGARGTDTQYF. CDR3 coding DNA: TGCGCCAGCAGCGAGAACCCTGCAGGGGCGCGAGGAACAGATACGCAGTATTTT. The chain has TRBV5-1 and TRBJ2-3, with a weak D call TRBD1 (6 bases). This CDR3 contains 18 residues. Germline CDR1 and CDR2: SGHRS and YFSETQ. V was trimmed by 4 bases and J by 3 bases, leaving 24 bases between them. Drawing the rest from reference TRBV5-1 and TRBJ2-3, the complete variable domain is KAGVTQTPRYLIKTRGQQVTLSCSPISGHRSVSWYQQTPGQGLQFLFEYFSETQRNKGNFPGRFSGRQFSNSRSEMNVSTLELGDSALYLCASSENPAGARGTDTQYFGPGTRLTVL.

In its sample, this clone was seen a few times. The chain uses TRBV5-1 and TRBJ2-1, with 13 bases identical to TRBD2. Trimming removed 4 bases from V and 3 bases from J; junction bases left unmatched: 7. The V gene's germline CDR1 is SGHRS and CDR2 YFSETQ. The CDR3 is made up of 17 amino acids. The CDR3 here is CASSNTSGRAFYNEQFF. CDR3 coding DNA: TGCGCCAGCAGCAATACTAGCGGGAGGGCCTTCTACAATGAGCAGTTCTTC.

This clone showed up many times. V is TRBV4-1 and J is TRBJ1-5, with unresolved D. The V end lost 0 bases, the J end lost 11 bases, and 20 bases lay between the germline ends. Germline lookup yields CDR1 MGHRA and CDR2 YSYEKL. CDR3 size: 16 residues. CDR3 region: CASSQDLAISHPTQHF. Written as DNA, the CDR3 is TGCGCCAGCAGCCAAGATCTGGCAATCAGCCACCCAACCCAGCATTTT.

This rearrangement joins TRBV7-2 to TRBJ2-7; no clear D gene. The CDR3 extends over 16 amino acids. Germline V CDR1 and CDR2: SGHTA, FQGNSA. V was pared by 4 bases and J by 7 bases, with 23 bases between. The CDR3 bases are TGTGCCAGCAGCTCACAAGGAAGGACCTCCCTGGGAGAGCAGTACTTC. It is translated as CASSSQGRTSLGEQYF.

The rearrangement uses TRBV5-1 and TRBJ2-1; 7 positions agree with TRBD1. The CDR3 totals 15 residues. Losses at the gene ends were 4 bases for V and 2 bases for J; bases not matched to a gene: 6. The germline V gene has CDR1 SGHRS and CDR2 YFSETQ. The CDR3 sequence: CASSLRDSPYNEQFF. The DNA of the CDR3 is TGCGCCAGCAGCCTCCGGGACAGCCCCTACAATGAGCAGTTCTTC.

This clone was detected only once. The sample carries other DNA sequences with the same CDR3. V usage is TRBV6-5 and J usage is TRBJ1-3; no clear D. Germline V gene data show CDR1 as MNHEY and CDR2 as SVGAGI. The CDR3 consists of 13 residues. V was shortened by 6 bases and J by 1 base, with 7 bases between the two germline ends. The CDR3 DNA reads as TGTGCCAGCAGGCGGGGTTCTGGAAACACCATATATTTT. Protein sequence: CASRRGSGNTIYF.

The chain uses TRBV9 and TRBJ2-7; unclear D gene. The CDR3 is made up of 13 amino acids. Per germline, CDR1 SGDLS and CDR2 YYNGEE. The V gene lost 4 bases and the J gene lost 0 bases, with 8 bases spanning the gap. The CDR3 protein is CASSRLGSYEQYF. Written as DNA, the CDR3 is TGTGCCAGCAGCCGCCTTGGCTCCTACGAGCAGTACTTC.

This chain uses TRBV29-1 with TRBJ1-3; D perhaps matches TRBD1 (5 bases). The CDR3 sequence is 13 residues long. V lost 1 base, J lost 3 bases, and 7 bases lay in between. Germline assignment: CDR1 SQVTM and CDR2 ANQGSEA. The chain's CDR3 is CSVEGRVGNTIYF. Here the CDR3 DNA reads TGCAGCGTTGAAGGCAGGGTTGGAAACACCATATATTTT.

The gene calls are TRBV5-4 and TRBJ2-6; D is undetermined. The CDR3 runs 16 residues. V was trimmed by 4 bases and J by 0 bases, leaving 11 bases between them. Germline loops: CDR1 SGHNT, CDR2 YYREEE (reference sequence). CDR3 in DNA: TGTGCCAGCAGCCTTGGCGCAGGCTCTGGGGCCAACGTCCTGACTTTC. Amino acids: CASSLGAGSGANVLTF. The variable domain in full, with the rest retrieved from reference TRBV5-4 and TRBJ2-6, is ETGVTQSPTHLIKTRGQQVTLRCSSQSGHNTVSWYQQALGQGPQFIFQYYREEENGRGNFPPRFSGLQFPNYSSELNVNALELDDSALYLCASSLGAGSGANVLTFGAGSRLTVL.

This clone is a singleton in its sample. This chain joins TRBV2 and TRBJ1-4; possibly TRBD1 for D (5 bases). The germline CDR1 and CDR2 sequences are SNHLY and FYNNEI. With 7 bases removed from V and 0 bases from J, the gap between germline ends came to 12 bases. CDR3 length: 15 amino acids. CDR3 sequence (DNA): TGTGCCAGCACGCGGCAGACAGCAACTAATGAAAAACTGTTTTTT. Translated: CASTRQTATNEKLFF.

This chain's CDR3 is CASTRDRRDEAFF. CDR3 nucleotides: TGTGCCAGTACAAGGGACAGGAGGGACGAAGCTTTCTTT. The V and J genes are TRBV19 and TRBJ1-1; 8 nucleotides agree with TRBD1. Trimming cost V 7 bases and J 8 bases; bases outside gene matches: 9. Germline V CDR1 and CDR2: LNHDA, SQIVND (reference sequence). This CDR3 has 13 amino acids.

The V and J genes are TRBV18 and TRBJ1-2, with unresolved D. CDR3 size: 14 residues. Germline CDR1 and CDR2: KGHSH and LQKENI. V lost 6 bases to trimming and J lost 4 bases, with 15 bases between them. In DNA, the CDR3 is TGTGCCAGCTCCAAATCCCAGGAGATCTATGGCTACACCTTC. Translating gives CASSKSQEIYGYTF.

The chain couples TRBV28 to TRBJ2-7, with a weak D call TRBD1 (5 bases). This CDR3 has 13 amino acids. Trimming stripped 5 bases from V and 5 bases from J, with 13 bases between. Germline V gives CDR1 MDHEN, CDR2 SYDVKM. In DNA, the CDR3 is TGTGCCAGCAGTCAATTCGGACAAAACGAGCAGTACTTC. Its translation is CASSQFGQNEQYF.

As DNA, the CDR3 is TGTGCCAGCAGGGAGTACGGCACAGATACGCAGTATTTT. Its translation: CASREYGTDTQYF. The chain employs TRBV28 and TRBJ2-3; D ambiguous. The V gene's germline CDR1 is MDHEN and CDR2 SYDVKM. The CDR3 runs to 13 residues. The V and J ends lost 6 bases and 1 base respectively, with 8 bases between them.

The V and J genes are TRBV27 and TRBJ1-1, with D perhaps matching TRBD1 (5 bases). V was trimmed by 7 bases and J by 5 bases, leaving 17 bases between them. The CDR3 totals 14 residues. Looked up from germline, CDR1 is MNHEY and CDR2 is SMNVEV (reference sequence). The CDR3 DNA reads as TGTGCCAGCAAGTATCTGGGGGAAGGGACTGAAGCTTTCTTT. Residues: CASKYLGEGTEAFF.

The gene calls are TRBV28 and TRBJ2-7, with 9 positions matching TRBD1. The CDR3 is 15 residues long. Germline trimming cut 3 bases from V and 4 bases from J; bases unmatched to any gene: 7. The germline CDR1 and CDR2 sequences are MDHEN and SYDVKM. CDR3 nucleotide sequence: TGTGCCAGCAGTTTCCTCGGACAGGGGTCGTACGAGCAGTACTTC. Its translation: CASSFLGQGSYEQYF.